This paragraph covers one TCR beta chain sequence. This entry is derived from a study of blood T cell repertoires in COVID-19. Study as a whole: From T cells, B-cell-depleted T cells, or PBMCs came the material, which was cDNA or gDNA.

Per the original methods: Nucleated cell counts were estimated from reference gene primer amplification. Measured with immunoSEQ multiplex PCR; TCRdb has only the in-frame clones, and not every one. D and trimming come from the DNA, and the V and J calls and clone size come from that table. The sample lists over 70,000 clones; approximately 76% were seen once. Trimming left V 0 bases short and J 14 bases short, with 17 bases between. Germline V gene data show CDR1 as SNHLY and CDR2 as FYNNEI. There are 14 residues in the CDR3. The TCR originated in a man aged 65 to 79 with acute or convalescent COVID-19. The source material was peripheral blood. The J gene is TRBJ2-1, the V gene TRBV2, with D maybe TRBD1 (6 bases). The CDR3 sequence: CASSEASGAREEFF. The CDR3 DNA sequence: TGTGCCAGCAGTGAAGCTTCAGGGGCACGCGAAGAGTTCTTC.